Described below is a single TCR beta chain sequence and its context. Repertoires were generated with immunoSEQ multiplex PCR, while TCRdb's copy carries only in-frame clones and drops some. Of some 170,000 clones listed, 78% are singletons. V was trimmed by 6 bases and J by 1 base, leaving 9 bases between them. The length of the CDR3 is 13 residues. The V gene's germline CDR1 is MNHEY and CDR2 SVGAGI. The sample originates from a study of blood T cell repertoires in COVID-19. V is TRBV6-5 and J is TRBJ1-1; possible D gene TRBD1, 6 bases. The TCR comes from a woman aged 50 to 65 who had recovered from COVID-19. Input material: PBMCs or T cells enriched from blood (not recorded which). The CDR3 DNA is TGTGCCAGCAGAGCGACAGGGAACACTGAAGCTTTCTTT. Its protein product is CASRATGNTEAFF.